The 4 T cell receptor beta chains below come from one sample, sequenced in a study of blood T cell repertoires in COVID-19. Sequencing used immunoSEQ multiplex PCR; TCRdb keeps in-frame clones, though not all of them. This table has some 370,000 clones, roughly nine tenths appearing once. Sequenced material: peripheral blood. All receptors derive from a man aged 40-49 years with acute or convalescent COVID-19.

The V gene is TRBV5-1, the J gene TRBJ1-2; no reliable D call. The CDR3 consists of 14 residues. Between the trimmed V and J ends, which lost 0 bases and 0 bases, there was a span of 6 bases. Per germline, CDR1 SGHRS and CDR2 YFSETQ. CDR3 bases: TGCGCCAGCAGCTTGGATAAATCTAACTATGGCTACACCTTC. It codes for CASSLDKSNYGYTF.

The table lists this clone with a count of one. The chain employs TRBV11-3 and TRBJ2-2; 12 bases fit TRBD2. The CDR3 consists of 19 residues. The germline V gene encodes CDR1 SGHNT and CDR2 YENEEA. The ends lost 5 bases at V and 4 bases at J; junction bases unmatched: 14. The CDR3 bases are TGTGCCAGCAGCCCGCTCCTCTCGACTAGCGGGAGTGGCACCGGGGAGCTGTTTTTT. As protein: CASSPLLSTSGSGTGELFF.

The chain uses TRBV11-2 and TRBJ2-3, with 7 nucleotides matching TRBD2. This CDR3 contains 13 residues. Trimming removed 2 bases from V and 5 bases from J; junction bases left unmatched: 1. CDR1 is SGHAT and CDR2 is FQNNGV in the germline V gene. In nucleotides, the CDR3 is TGTGCCAGCAGCTTATCGGGGGGAGATACGCAGTATTTT. Residues: CASSLSGGDTQYF.

V usage is TRBV30 and J usage is TRBJ2-5; TRBD1 might be the D (6 bases). The V gene lost 3 bases and the J gene lost 5 bases, with 19 bases spanning the gap. In germline, CDR1 is GTSNPN, CDR2 SVGIG (reference sequence). This CDR3 has 15 residues. CDR3 region: CAWRFGRAGDETQYF. The DNA for the CDR3 is TGTGCCTGGAGGTTTGGTAGGGCAGGGGACGAGACCCAGTACTTC.